Sequencing of this T cell receptor (beta chain) was carried out in a study of cytomegalovirus exposure and HLA in healthy donors. Findings of the study overall: It has been reported that TCR beta sequences accurately predicted the HLA-A and HLA-B alleles of most subjects. Using the classifier, cytomegalovirus status was reportedly diagnosed with high specificity and sensitivity.

Sampled while nominally healthy, donors likely had unrecorded immune exposures. The PCR made use of 60 Vbeta and 13 Jbeta primers. Assay used: immunoSEQ multiplex PCR; TCRdb lists only in-frame clones, some missing. The repertoire holds 150,000 or so clones, with roughly 80% as singletons. With respect to this clone: Antigen: not known.

The CDR3 extends over 10 amino acids. The TCR sequence derives from a woman aged 50 to 60 in good health and CMV-seropositive. Sequenced: PBMCs. This sequence joins TRBV1 and TRBJ2-7; the D call of TRBD2 is as the table states it, not checked on the DNA. TRBV1 is given as a pseudogene. As DNA, the CDR3 is TGCACGATCGGGACCTACGAGCAGTACTTC. This gives the protein CTIGTYEQYF.